A selection of T cell receptor beta chains follows, all from one sample in a study of cytomegalovirus exposure and HLA in healthy donors. The data were produced by immunoSEQ multiplex PCR, yet TCRdb's version contains in-frame clones alone and is incomplete. The sample shows under 150,000 clones, around three quarters of them seen only once. The source material was PBMCs. The receptor source for this set is a woman in her thirties or forties in good health and CMV-seronegative. Both conserved end residues are part of each CDR3. The D gene is left open where the match is weak. Expanded clones are given a class, and other clones once, few, many or no size at all.

J gene: TRBJ1-1; V gene: TRBV5-1; D gene: NA; clone size: NA; CDR3 protein: CASSADLDTEAFF; CDR3 DNA: TGCGCCAGCAGCGCCGATTTAGACACTGAAGCTTTCTTT
J gene: TRBJ2-7; V gene: TRBV11-2; D gene: NA; clone size: NA; CDR3 protein: CASSPGRSYEQYF; CDR3 DNA: TGTGCCAGCAGCCCAGGCAGATCCTACGAGCAGTACTTC
J gene: TRBJ1-4; V gene: TRBV7-9; D gene: NA; clone size: NA; CDR3 protein: CSSSLRTGGEKGEKLFF; CDR3 DNA: TGTTCCAGCAGCTTAAGAACAGGCGGGGAGAAGGGTGAAAAACTGTTTTTT
J gene: TRBJ2-3; V gene: TRBV5-1; D gene: TRBD1; clone size: NA; CDR3 protein: CASSWSPGQADTQYF; CDR3 DNA: TGCGCCAGCAGCTGGAGCCCGGGACAGGCAGATACGCAGTATTTT
J gene: TRBJ1-6; V gene: TRBV19; D gene: NA; clone size: NA; CDR3 protein: CASSISRQGSPLHF; CDR3 DNA: TGTGCCAGTAGTATATCCCGCCAGGGGTCACCCCTCCACTTT
J gene: TRBJ1-2; V gene: TRBV7-8; D gene: NA; clone size: NA; CDR3 protein: CASSQGVSYGNYGYTF; CDR3 DNA: TGTGCCAGCAGCCAAGGCGTTTCTTACGGGAACTATGGCTACACCTTC
J gene: TRBJ2-1; V gene: TRBV19; D gene: TRBD2; clone size: NA; CDR3 protein: CASSISGGATNEQFF; CDR3 DNA: TGTGCCAGTAGTATTAGCGGGGGGGCCACCAATGAGCAGTTCTTC
J gene: TRBJ1-5; V gene: TRBV5-6; D gene: NA; clone size: NA; CDR3 protein: CASSSANSGTSPQHF; CDR3 DNA: TGTGCCAGCAGCTCGGCCAATTCCGGGACAAGCCCCCAGCATTTT
J gene: TRBJ1-3; V gene: TRBV6-6; D gene: TRBD1; clone size: NA; CDR3 protein: CASRPGQGRTGNTIYF; CDR3 DNA: TGTGCCAGCAGACCCGGACAGGGACGCACTGGAAACACCATATATTTT
J gene: TRBJ2-7; V gene: TRBV2; D gene: TRBD1; clone size: NA; CDR3 protein: CASNYFTGGGYEQYF; CDR3 DNA: TGTGCCAGCAACTACTTCACAGGGGGTGGGTACGAGCAGTACTTC
J gene: TRBJ1-3; V gene: TRBV5-1; D gene: NA; clone size: NA; CDR3 protein: CASSLEGVTGTPGNTIYF; CDR3 DNA: TGCGCCAGCAGCTTGGAAGGAGTGACAGGTACCCCTGGAAACACCATATATTTT
J gene: TRBJ2-3; V gene: TRBV28; D gene: TRBD1; clone size: NA; CDR3 protein: CASSSPRDRAVTDTQYF; CDR3 DNA: TGTGCCAGCAGTTCCCCCCGGGACAGGGCCGTCACAGATACGCAGTATTTT
J gene: TRBJ2-5; V gene: TRBV5-1; D gene: NA; clone size: NA; CDR3 protein: CASSLSAGRQETQYF; CDR3 DNA: TGCGCCAGCAGCTTGAGTGCAGGGAGGCAAGAGACCCAGTACTTC
J gene: TRBJ1-4; V gene: TRBV6-4; D gene: NA; clone size: NA; CDR3 protein: CASSEGEAKKLFF; CDR3 DNA: TGTGCCAGCAGTGAAGGGGAGGCGAAAAAACTGTTTTTT
J gene: TRBJ1-5; V gene: TRBV19; D gene: TRBD1; clone size: NA; CDR3 protein: CAIRDRGDQPQHF; CDR3 DNA: TGTGCCATCCGGGACAGGGGTGATCAGCCCCAGCATTTT
J gene: TRBJ1-1; V gene: TRBV4-1; D gene: NA; clone size: NA; CDR3 protein: CASRLGQSGKAFF; CDR3 DNA: TGCGCCAGCAGACTAGGACAGTCGGGGAAAGCTTTCTTT
J gene: TRBJ2-1; V gene: TRBV19; D gene: NA; clone size: once; CDR3 protein: CASSIDRTGKGGEQFF; CDR3 DNA: TGTGCCAGTAGTATAGATCGCACAGGGAAAGGGGGTGAGCAGTTCTTC
J gene: TRBJ1-1; V gene: TRBV7-9; D gene: TRBD1; clone size: NA; CDR3 protein: CASRPWAGGGRNTEAFF; CDR3 DNA: TGTGCCAGCAGACCGTGGGCAGGGGGCGGTAGAAACACTGAAGCTTTCTTT
J gene: TRBJ2-6; V gene: TRBV10-3; D gene: TRBD1; clone size: once; CDR3 protein: CAISEMGDRALKGANVLTF; CDR3 DNA: TGTGCCATCAGTGAAATGGGGGACAGGGCCTTGAAGGGGGCCAACGTCCTGACTTTC
J gene: TRBJ1-5; V gene: TRBV28; D gene: TRBD1; clone size: NA; CDR3 protein: CASRKTGHDNQPQHF; CDR3 DNA: TGTGCCAGCAGAAAGACAGGGCATGACAATCAGCCCCAGCATTTT
J gene: TRBJ2-2; V gene: TRBV19; D gene: NA; clone size: NA; CDR3 protein: CASSRARGPNTGELFF; CDR3 DNA: TGTGCCAGTAGCCGGGCGCGGGGGCCGAACACCGGGGAGCTGTTTTTT
J gene: TRBJ1-2; V gene: TRBV7-9; D gene: NA; clone size: NA; CDR3 protein: CASSFQGPSHYGYTF; CDR3 DNA: TGTGCCAGCAGCTTTCAGGGGCCCTCCCACTATGGCTACACCTTC
J gene: TRBJ2-3; V gene: TRBV18; D gene: TRBD2; clone size: NA; CDR3 protein: CASSPQLAGGITDTQYF; CDR3 DNA: TGTGCCAGCTCACCGCAACTAGCGGGGGGTATAACAGATACGCAGTATTTT
J gene: TRBJ1-2; V gene: TRBV28; D gene: TRBD1; clone size: few; CDR3 protein: CASSSTGQGHNGYTF; CDR3 DNA: TGTGCCAGCAGCTCCACGGGACAGGGGCATAATGGCTACACCTTC
J gene: TRBJ1-2; V gene: TRBV6-5; D gene: NA; clone size: NA; CDR3 protein: CASLNPGRYGYTF; CDR3 DNA: TGTGCCAGTCTCAACCCGGGGAGGTATGGCTACACCTTC
J gene: TRBJ2-2; V gene: TRBV30; D gene: TRBD2; clone size: NA; CDR3 protein: CASLRREGRAGELFF; CDR3 DNA: TGTGCCTCCCTGCGGCGGGAGGGCAGAGCCGGGGAGCTGTTTTTT
J gene: TRBJ2-3; V gene: TRBV5-6; D gene: NA; clone size: NA; CDR3 protein: CASSFPQGTDTQYF; CDR3 DNA: TGTGCCAGCAGCTTCCCGCAGGGCACAGATACGCAGTATTTT
J gene: TRBJ1-2; V gene: TRBV29-1; D gene: TRBD1; clone size: NA; CDR3 protein: CSVAPADRVTF; CDR3 DNA: TGCAGCGTTGCTCCCGCGGACAGGGTCACCTTC
J gene: TRBJ2-7; V gene: TRBV13; D gene: TRBD1; clone size: NA; CDR3 protein: CASSTWTGAYEQYF; CDR3 DNA: TGTGCCAGCAGCACTTGGACAGGAGCCTACGAGCAGTACTTC
J gene: TRBJ2-1; V gene: TRBV19; D gene: TRBD2; clone size: once; CDR3 protein: CASSPLGLAAYNEQFF; CDR3 DNA: TGTGCCAGTAGTCCCCTGGGACTAGCGGCCTACAATGAGCAGTTCTTC
J gene: TRBJ2-5; V gene: TRBV2; D gene: TRBD1; clone size: NA; CDR3 protein: CASSRQGQETQYF; CDR3 DNA: TGTGCCAGCAGCCGACAGGGGCAAGAGACCCAGTACTTC
J gene: TRBJ2-7; V gene: TRBV28; D gene: TRBD2; clone size: NA; CDR3 protein: CASSLEAGAYYEQYF; CDR3 DNA: TGTGCCAGCAGTTTAGAAGCGGGGGCCTACTACGAGCAGTACTTC
J gene: TRBJ2-7; V gene: TRBV5-4; D gene: TRBD1; clone size: few; CDR3 protein: CASSSRGSYEQYF; CDR3 DNA: TGTGCCAGCAGCTCCAGGGGGTCCTACGAGCAGTACTTC
J gene: TRBJ2-7; V gene: TRBV6-1; D gene: NA; clone size: NA; CDR3 protein: CASSEQAWEQYF; CDR3 DNA: TGTGCCAGCAGTGAACAGGCTTGGGAGCAGTACTTC
J gene: TRBJ2-2; V gene: TRBV28; D gene: TRBD1; clone size: NA; CDR3 protein: CASKTGTDYTGELFF; CDR3 DNA: TGTGCCAGCAAAACCGGGACAGACTACACCGGGGAGCTGTTTTTT
J gene: TRBJ1-1; V gene: TRBV7-9; D gene: NA; clone size: few; CDR3 protein: CASSPRGARDTEAFF; CDR3 DNA: TGTGCCAGCAGCCCTCGGGGGGCGAGGGACACTGAAGCTTTCTTT
J gene: TRBJ2-1; V gene: TRBV5-1; D gene: TRBD2; clone size: NA; CDR3 protein: CASSSAPGTNNEQFF; CDR3 DNA: TGCGCCAGCAGCTCGGCGCCCGGGACTAACAATGAGCAGTTCTTC
J gene: TRBJ1-5; V gene: TRBV18; D gene: TRBD1; clone size: NA; CDR3 protein: CASSLTGKDQPQHF; CDR3 DNA: TGTGCCAGCTCACTGACAGGGAAAGATCAGCCCCAGCATTTT
J gene: TRBJ2-1; V gene: TRBV7-8; D gene: TRBD2; clone size: NA; CDR3 protein: CASSFEALAGYNEQFF; CDR3 DNA: TGTGCCAGCAGCTTTGAGGCCCTAGCGGGATACAATGAGCAGTTCTTC
J gene: TRBJ2-5; V gene: TRBV18; D gene: TRBD2; clone size: NA; CDR3 protein: CASSPLTGGIQETQYF; CDR3 DNA: TGTGCCAGCTCACCACTAACGGGGGGAATCCAAGAGACCCAGTACTTC
J gene: TRBJ1-4; V gene: TRBV5-1; D gene: NA; clone size: few; CDR3 protein: CASSSEEREKLFF; CDR3 DNA: TGCGCCAGCAGCTCGGAGGAGAGGGAGAAACTGTTTTTT
J gene: TRBJ1-4; V gene: TRBV6-1; D gene: NA; clone size: many; CDR3 protein: CASSRRGASNEKLFF; CDR3 DNA: TGTGCCAGCAGTCGGCGGGGGGCGTCTAATGAAAAACTGTTTTTT
J gene: TRBJ1-4; V gene: TRBV30; D gene: TRBD1; clone size: NA; CDR3 protein: CAWSALGQGATNEKLFF; CDR3 DNA: TGTGCCTGGAGCGCCCTCGGGCAGGGGGCAACTAATGAAAAACTGTTTTTT
J gene: TRBJ2-3; V gene: TRBV10-2; D gene: TRBD1; clone size: NA; CDR3 protein: CATRQGGDTQYF; CDR3 DNA: TGCGCCACCCGACAGGGCGGCGATACGCAGTATTTT
J gene: TRBJ1-2; V gene: TRBV6-1; D gene: NA; clone size: NA; CDR3 protein: CASSESSRSGGYTF; CDR3 DNA: TGTGCCAGCAGTGAAAGCTCGCGGTCCGGCGGCTACACCTTC